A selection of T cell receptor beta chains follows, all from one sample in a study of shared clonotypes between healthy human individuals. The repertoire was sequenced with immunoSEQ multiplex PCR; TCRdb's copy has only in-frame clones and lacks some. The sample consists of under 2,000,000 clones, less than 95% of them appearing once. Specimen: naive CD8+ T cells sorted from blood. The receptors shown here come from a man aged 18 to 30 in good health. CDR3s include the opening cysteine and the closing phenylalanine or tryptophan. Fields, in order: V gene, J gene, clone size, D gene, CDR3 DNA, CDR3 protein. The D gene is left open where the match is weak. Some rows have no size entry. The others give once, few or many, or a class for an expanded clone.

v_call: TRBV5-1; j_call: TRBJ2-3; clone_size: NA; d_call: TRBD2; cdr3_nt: TGCGCCAGCAGGACTAGCGGGAGCTTGGAAGATACGCAGTATTTT; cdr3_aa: CASRTSGSLEDTQYF
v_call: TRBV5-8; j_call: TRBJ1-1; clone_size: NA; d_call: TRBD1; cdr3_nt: TGTGCCAGCAGCTTCAGCAGGGACAGCATGGAAGCTTTCTTT; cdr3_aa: CASSFSRDSMEAFF
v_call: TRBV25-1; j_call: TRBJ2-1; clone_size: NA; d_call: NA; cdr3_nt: TGTGCCAGCAGTTTAGGCCGGATCTCGGATGAGCAGTTCTTC; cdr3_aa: CASSLGRISDEQFF
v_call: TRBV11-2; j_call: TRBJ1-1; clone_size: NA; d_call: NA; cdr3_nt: TGTGCCAGCAGCCCGGCCGTGAGAGCTGAAGCTTTCTTT; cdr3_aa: CASSPAVRAEAFF
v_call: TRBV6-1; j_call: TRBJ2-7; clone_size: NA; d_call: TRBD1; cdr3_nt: TGTGCCAGCAGTGCAGAAGGGACAGCGAACGCCTACGAGCAGTACTTC; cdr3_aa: CASSAEGTANAYEQYF
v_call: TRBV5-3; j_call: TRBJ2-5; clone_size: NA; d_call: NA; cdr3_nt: TGTGCCAGAAGCTACTCCCCGGGAAGCCAGTACTTC; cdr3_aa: CARSYSPGSQYF
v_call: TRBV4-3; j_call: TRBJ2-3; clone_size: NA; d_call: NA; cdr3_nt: TGCGCCAGCAGCCAAGGTCTTGGAGCCACAGATACGCAGTATTTT; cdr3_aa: CASSQGLGATDTQYF
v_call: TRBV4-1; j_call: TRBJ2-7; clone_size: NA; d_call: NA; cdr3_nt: TGCGCCAGCAGCCATCTACTAGATCCTTCCTACGAGCAGTACTTC; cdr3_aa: CASSHLLDPSYEQYF
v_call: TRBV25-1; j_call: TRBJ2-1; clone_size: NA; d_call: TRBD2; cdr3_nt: TGTGCAACCGGGACTAGCGGATACAATGAGCAGTTCTTC; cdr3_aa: CATGTSGYNEQFF
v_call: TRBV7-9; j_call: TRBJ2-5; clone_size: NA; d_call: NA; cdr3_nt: TGTGCCAGCAGCCTTACGACAGGTGGGGAGACCCAGTACTTC; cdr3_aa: CASSLTTGGETQYF
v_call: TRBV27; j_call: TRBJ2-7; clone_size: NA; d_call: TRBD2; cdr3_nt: TGTGCCAGCAGTGCGGGGCGTGGCGGGGGGTACGAGCAGTACTTC; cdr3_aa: CASSAGRGGGYEQYF
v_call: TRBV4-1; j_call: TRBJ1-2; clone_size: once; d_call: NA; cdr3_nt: TGCGCCAGCAGCCAAGAGAGCGGGGATGGTGATGGCTACACCTTC; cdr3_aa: CASSQESGDGDGYTF
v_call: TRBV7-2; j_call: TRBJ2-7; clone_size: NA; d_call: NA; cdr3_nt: TGTGCCAGCAGCTTAGAGCTGGGACAAGCCTACGAGCAGTACTTC; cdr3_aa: CASSLELGQAYEQYF
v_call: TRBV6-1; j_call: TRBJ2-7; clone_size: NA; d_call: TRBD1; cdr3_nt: TGTGCCAGCAGTGACCCACAGGGGGCCCTTTACGAGCAGTACTTC; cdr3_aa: CASSDPQGALYEQYF
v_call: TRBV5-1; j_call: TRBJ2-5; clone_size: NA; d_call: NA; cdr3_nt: TGCGCCAGCAGCTTGGAAGGGTCCCAGTACTTC; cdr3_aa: CASSLEGSQYF
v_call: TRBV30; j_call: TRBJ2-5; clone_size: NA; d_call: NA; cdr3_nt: TGTGCCTGGAGTGAATCAGGGTTTGAGACCCAGTACTTC; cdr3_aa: CAWSESGFETQYF
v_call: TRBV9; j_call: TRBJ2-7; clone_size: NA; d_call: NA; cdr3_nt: TGTGCCAGCAGCGTATTTGCGCAAGGGGAGCAGTACTTC; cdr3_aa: CASSVFAQGEQYF
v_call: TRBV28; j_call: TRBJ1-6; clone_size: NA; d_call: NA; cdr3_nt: TGTGCCAGCTCCGGAGTCGGGGCGCCCCATAATTCACCCCTCCACTTT; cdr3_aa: CASSGVGAPHNSPLHF